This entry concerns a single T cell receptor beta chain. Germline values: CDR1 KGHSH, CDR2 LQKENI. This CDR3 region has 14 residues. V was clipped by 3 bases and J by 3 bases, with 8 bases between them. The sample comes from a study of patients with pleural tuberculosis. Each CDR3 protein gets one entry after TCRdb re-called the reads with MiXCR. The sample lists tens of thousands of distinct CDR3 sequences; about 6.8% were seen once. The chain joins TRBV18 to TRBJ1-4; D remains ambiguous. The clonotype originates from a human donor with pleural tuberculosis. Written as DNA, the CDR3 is TGTGCCAGCTCACCCCCGGGTGCTAATGAAAAACTGTTTTTT. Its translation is CASSPPGANEKLFF.